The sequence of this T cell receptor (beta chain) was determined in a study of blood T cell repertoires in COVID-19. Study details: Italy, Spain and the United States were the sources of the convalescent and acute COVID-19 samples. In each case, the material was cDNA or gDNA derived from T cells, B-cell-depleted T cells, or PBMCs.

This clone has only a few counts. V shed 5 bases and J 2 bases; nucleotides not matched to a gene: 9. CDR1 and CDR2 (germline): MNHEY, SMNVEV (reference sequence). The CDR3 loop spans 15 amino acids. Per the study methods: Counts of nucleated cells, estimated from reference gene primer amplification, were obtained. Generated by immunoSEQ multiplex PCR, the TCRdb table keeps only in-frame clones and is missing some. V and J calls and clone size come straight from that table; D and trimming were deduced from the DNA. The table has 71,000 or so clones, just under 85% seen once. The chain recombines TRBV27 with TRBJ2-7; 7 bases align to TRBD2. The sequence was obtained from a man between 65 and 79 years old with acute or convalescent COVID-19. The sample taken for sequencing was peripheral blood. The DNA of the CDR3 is TGTGCCAGCAGTAAGTCTAGCGGCTTCACCTACGAGCAGTACTTC. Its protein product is CASSKSSGFTYEQYF.